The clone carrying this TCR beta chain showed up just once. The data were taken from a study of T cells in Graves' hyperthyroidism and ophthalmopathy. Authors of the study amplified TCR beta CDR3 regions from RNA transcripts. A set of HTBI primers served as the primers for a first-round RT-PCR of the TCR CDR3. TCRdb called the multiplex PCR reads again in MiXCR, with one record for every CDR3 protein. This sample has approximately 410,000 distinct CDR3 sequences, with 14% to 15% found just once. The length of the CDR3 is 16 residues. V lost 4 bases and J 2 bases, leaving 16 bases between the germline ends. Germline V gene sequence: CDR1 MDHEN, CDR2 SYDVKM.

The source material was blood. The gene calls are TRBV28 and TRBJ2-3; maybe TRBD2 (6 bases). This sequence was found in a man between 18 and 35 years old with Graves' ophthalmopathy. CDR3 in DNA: TGTGCCAGCAGTTCTGTACTAGCAGGAACCACAGATACGCAGTATTTT. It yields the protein CASSSVLAGTTDTQYF.